This passage covers 15 T cell receptor beta chains from one sample sequenced in a study of blood T cell repertoires in COVID-19. Using immunoSEQ multiplex PCR, the repertoire was profiled, and TCRdb retains in-frame clones only, with some absent. The sample lists 50,000 to 70,000 clones; about 78% were seen once. Sequencing used peripheral blood. These receptor sequences come from a human donor in a cohort sampled during active COVID-19.

The genes are TRBV3-1 (or the pseudogene TRBV3-2) and TRBJ2-7, with 8 nucleotides matching TRBD1. The V gene end was trimmed by 0 bases and the J gene end by 7 bases; junction bases not matched to a gene: 8. The CDR3 is 15 residues long. The germline V gene encodes CDR1 LGHDT and CDR2 YNNKEL (reference sequence). For the CDR3, the DNA is TGTGCCAGCAGCCAAGAGCCGCAGGGGGCGGTGGAGCAGTACTTC. Translated: CASSQEPQGAVEQYF.

V is TRBV4-1 and J is TRBJ1-2; no definite D call. The CDR3 covers 15 residues. The germline V gene has CDR1 MGHRA and CDR2 YSYEKL. V was trimmed by 1 base and J by 5 bases, leaving 14 bases between them. CDR3 protein: CASSQVRTEVYGYTF. The CDR3 DNA reads TGCGCCAGCAGCCAAGTCCGGACGGAGGTATATGGCTACACCTTC.

This clone was detected only a few times. V usage is TRBV19 and J usage is TRBJ2-3; 7 positions agree with TRBD2. The CDR3 is 16 residues long. Trimming cost V 6 bases and J 2 bases; bases outside gene matches: 11. The germline V gene encodes CDR1 LNHDA and CDR2 SQIVND (reference sequence). The chain's CDR3 is CASSVQRDFTTDTQYF. The CDR3 DNA sequence: TGTGCCAGTAGCGTCCAGCGGGATTTCACCACAGATACGCAGTATTTT.

V is TRBV5-1 and J is TRBJ1-2; D gene uncertain. CDR1 is SGHRS, CDR2 YFSETQ, per germline. Trimming pared 4 bases from V and 2 bases from J, leaving 18 bases between. The CDR3 is 16 amino acids. The CDR3 sequence: CASSTEGHFANYGYTF. The CDR3, as DNA: TGCGCCAGCAGCACAGAGGGTCACTTTGCCAACTATGGCTACACCTTC.

J is TRBJ1-1 and V is TRBV6-1, with D perhaps matching TRBD1 (5 bases). The V end lost 1 base, the J end lost 1 base, and 10 bases lay between the germline ends. This CDR3 has 15 residues. CDR1 is MNHNS and CDR2 is SASEGT in the germline V gene. The CDR3 DNA sequence: TGTGCCAGCAGTGAAGGGGGAAGGGGGAACACTGAAGCTTTCTTT. Its translation is CASSEGGRGNTEAFF.

The gene calls are TRBV3-1 (or the pseudogene TRBV3-2) and TRBJ2-7; D is perhaps TRBD2 (5 bases). The CDR3 extends over 14 amino acids. Between the trimmed V and J ends, which lost 5 bases and 1 base, there was a span of 12 bases. In germline, CDR1 is LGHDT, CDR2 YNNKEL (reference sequence). CDR3 residues: CASSTQIASYEQYF. DNA for the CDR3: TGTGCCAGCAGCACCCAAATAGCGTCCTACGAGCAGTACTTC.

V gene TRBV19 combines with J gene TRBJ1-5; 7 bases fit TRBD1. With 1 base clipped from V and 6 bases from J, the junction kept 9 bases outside the gene matches. Per germline, CDR1 LNHDA and CDR2 SQIVND (reference sequence). CDR3 length: 16 residues. CDR3 region: CASSIGTKGAGQPQHF. The CDR3 nucleotides read TGTGCCAGTAGTATAGGGACTAAGGGGGCCGGTCAGCCCCAGCATTTT. Supplemented by reference TRBV19 and TRBJ1-5, the full variable domain reads DGGITQSPKYLFRKEGQNVTLSCEQNLNHDAMYWYRQDPGQGLRLIYYSQIVNDFQKGDIAEGYSVSREKKESFPLTVTSAQKNPTAFYLCASSIGTKGAGQPQHFGDGTRLSIL.

V gene TRBV28 combines with J gene TRBJ2-5, with D possibly matching TRBD2 (6 bases). Trimming removed 5 bases from V and 4 bases from J, with 14 bases in between. The CDR3 covers 14 residues. CDR1 MDHEN and CDR2 SYDVKM come from the germline V gene. The CDR3 nucleotides are TGTGCCAGCAGTCCCCCGGGGGTTCTAGAGACCCAGTACTTC. Encoded protein: CASSPPGVLETQYF. Complete variable domain (other parts from reference TRBV28 and TRBJ2-5): DVKVTQSSRYLVKRTGEKVFLECVQDMDHENMFWYRQDPGLGLRLIYFSYDVKMKEKGDIPEGYSVSREKKERFSLILESASTNQTSMYLCASSPPGVLETQYFGPGTRLLVL.

This clone has only a few counts. V is TRBV7-9 and J is TRBJ2-7, with TRBD1 as a possible D gene (5 bases). There are 14 residues in the CDR3. Germline V gene lookup returns CDR1 SEHNR and CDR2 FQNEAQ (reference sequence). With 6 bases removed from V and 0 bases from J, the gap between germline ends came to 12 bases. This CDR3 reads CASSLQENSYEQYF. Written as DNA, the CDR3 is TGTGCCAGCAGTTTACAGGAAAACTCCTACGAGCAGTACTTC.

By share of the sample, this clone is medium-sized (0.01 to 0.1%). The chain carries TRBV6-5 and TRBJ2-7; D is unresolved. The CDR3 runs 11 residues. Germline-derived CDR1 and CDR2 are MNHEY and SVGAGI. V was trimmed by 5 bases and J by 12 bases, leaving 14 bases between them. The CDR3 loop reads CASSIYRVLYF. CDR3 DNA: TGTGCCAGCAGTATTTATAGAGTGCTGTACTTC.

The rearrangement uses TRBV23-1 and TRBJ2-5; the D is unclear. TRBV23-1 belongs to the ORF category, with a function that is uncertain. V dropped 9 bases and J dropped 2 bases, with 7 bases sitting between them. The CDR3 is 11 residues long. Here the CDR3 reads CASNRQETQYF. CDR3 DNA sequence: TGCGCCAGTAATAGACAAGAGACCCAGTACTTC.

This clone turned up a few times. The J gene is TRBJ1-6, the V gene TRBV5-1; 9 bases match TRBD1. This CDR3 contains 15 residues. Germline V gene sequence: CDR1 SGHRS, CDR2 YFSETQ. V was clipped by 2 bases and J by 5 bases; unmatched bases: 2. The CDR3 DNA sequence: TGCGCCAGCAGCTTTCGACAGGGGGATAATTCACCCCTCCACTTT. This sequence encodes CASSFRQGDNSPLHF.

The chain uses TRBV21-1 and TRBJ1-1. TRBV21-1 is tagged as a pseudogene. This CDR3 region has 15 residues. CDR3 in amino acids: CASSPRGDMNTEAFF. CDR3 nucleotides: TGTGCCAGCAGCCCCCGGGGGGACATGAACACTGAAGCTTTCTTT.

The chain uses TRBV6-5 and TRBJ2-1; no clear D gene. The V end lost 2 bases, the J end lost 8 bases, and 13 bases lay between the germline ends. The CDR3 length is 14 residues. Germline lookup yields CDR1 MNHEY and CDR2 SVGAGI. The CDR3 reads CASSYQQLSYEQFF. CDR3 DNA sequence: TGTGCCAGCAGTTACCAACAGCTCTCCTATGAGCAGTTCTTC.

The J gene is TRBJ2-7, the V gene TRBV29-1, with D perhaps matching TRBD2 (5 bases). CDR1 SQVTM and CDR2 ANQGSEA come from the germline V gene. The CDR3 consists of 16 residues. The V gene lost 4 bases and the J gene lost 2 bases, with 21 bases spanning the gap. The CDR3 coding sequence is TGCAGCGTTGCAAAAGCGGACTTCAATTCACCCTACGAGCAGTACTTC. It specifies CSVAKADFNSPYEQYF.